Presented here are 15 T cell receptor beta chains from one specimen sequenced in a study of cytomegalovirus exposure and HLA in healthy donors (dated by TCRdb to the late 2010s). Library preparation used the immunoSEQ multiplex PCR assay. The multiplex PCR relied on a mix of 60 forward primers for TCR Vbeta segments and 13 reverse primers for TCR Jbeta segments. Held by TCRdb, this immuneACCESS table contains in-frame sequences only and omits some clones. Under half of the omission traces to an unresolved V gene where checked; the cause of the rest is unknown. Across this sample there are 150,000 to 200,000 clones, with around 77% seen only once. The ten largest clonotypes hold roughly 1.6% of the sample. The specimen sequenced was PBMCs. These TCRs come from a man aged 35 to 55 in good health and CMV-seronegative.

This chain connects TRBV7-2 to TRBJ1-2, with 7 nucleotides matching TRBD1. There are 16 residues in the CDR3. V shed 6 bases, J shed 8 bases, and the junction held 18 bases outside the gene matches. CDR1 is SGHTA, CDR2 FQGNSA, per germline. Here the CDR3 DNA reads TGTGCCAGCAGTTACCAGGGGGATAGGGGCGCGGGAGGCTACACCTTC. Protein: CASSYQGDRGAGGYTF.

This rearrangement joins TRBV9 to TRBJ2-1; weak D call: TRBD1 (5 bases). Germline V CDR1 and CDR2: SGDLS, YYNGEE. Trimming shortened V by 0 bases and J by 1 base, and 11 bases separated the two germline ends. This CDR3 spans 16 amino acids. The CDR3 loop is CASSVEGLRSYNEQFF. CDR3 coding DNA: TGTGCCAGCAGCGTAGAGGGGTTAAGGTCCTACAATGAGCAGTTCTTC.

The V call is TRBV2, the J call TRBJ2-1; D remains ambiguous. The V end was cut by 6 bases, the J end by 1 base, with 7 bases between. Germline lookup yields CDR1 SNHLY and CDR2 FYNNEI. CDR3 size: 13 residues. The CDR3 reads CASSARSYNEQFF. CDR3 DNA: TGTGCCAGCAGCGCCCGGTCCTACAATGAGCAGTTCTTC.

This clone was detected once. The J gene is TRBJ1-2, the V gene TRBV30, with 7 bases lining up with TRBD1. This CDR3 spans 19 amino acids. Trimming at V came to 1 base and at J to 1 base, leaving 18 bases not matched to a gene. Germline V gene data show CDR1 as GTSNPN and CDR2 as SVGIG (reference sequence). Written as DNA, the CDR3 is TGTGCCTGGAGTGGGGACATTGTAGGTTTGGGACAGCGTAACTATGGCTACACCTTC. Translating it yields CAWSGDIVGLGQRNYGYTF.

V and J are TRBV9 and TRBJ1-5, with 8 bases fitting TRBD1. CDR1 is SGDLS, CDR2 YYNGEE, per germline. The V gene end was trimmed by 2 bases and the J gene end by 9 bases; junction bases not matched to a gene: 7. The CDR3 is 14 amino acids. In DNA form, the CDR3 reads TGTGCCAGCAGCGTGTCAGGGGGCCCCAGGCCCCAGCATTTT. Translated, it gives CASSVSGGPRPQHF.

This clone turned up a few times. The V call is TRBV10-1, the J call TRBJ1-1; 9 nucleotides agree with TRBD1. This CDR3 is 14 amino acids long. The V gene end was trimmed by 3 bases and the J gene end by 5 bases; junction bases not matched to a gene: 4. CDR1 is WNHNN and CDR2 is SYGVQD in the germline V gene (reference sequence). CDR3 loop: CASSDYRGLTEAFF. Written as DNA, the CDR3 is TGCGCCAGCAGTGACTACAGGGGGCTTACTGAAGCTTTCTTT.

This clone turned up a few times. The chain employs TRBV7-6 and TRBJ2-1; 12 nucleotides align to TRBD2. The CDR3 has 21 residues. The V segment lost 1 base and the J segment 1 base; nucleotides outside the gene matches: 14. In germline, CDR1 is SGHVS, CDR2 FNYEAQ. CDR3 DNA: TGTGCCAGCAGCTTAGGTCACCCTAGCGGGAGGGGGATCAGGTCCTACAATGAGCAGTTCTTC. It specifies CASSLGHPSGRGIRSYNEQFF.

This sequence joins TRBV18 and TRBJ1-5; TRBD1 aligns across 7 bases. Germline CDR1 is KGHSH and CDR2 is LQKENI. V lost 5 bases and J lost 7; bases outside the gene matches: 5. CDR3 size: 13 residues. The CDR3 is CASSWTGGQPQHF. The DNA of the CDR3 is TGTGCCAGCTCATGGACAGGAGGGCAGCCCCAGCATTTT.

The CDR3 DNA follows: TGTGCCAGCAGCTTAGAACCGGGACATTACAATGAGCAGTTCTTC. The encoded protein is CASSLEPGHYNEQFF. V and J are TRBV7-2 and TRBJ2-1; a weak D match, TRBD1 (6 bases). This CDR3 is built from 15 residues. V was cut by 1 base and J by 4 bases, with 11 bases left in between. Germline CDR1 SGHTA, CDR2 FQGNSA. The complete variable domain, with remaining parts taken from reference TRBV7-2 and TRBJ2-1, reads GAGVSQSPSNKVTEKGKDVELRCDPISGHTALYWYRQSLGQGLEFLIYFQGNSAPDKSGLPSDRFSAERTGGSVSTLTIQRTQQEDSAVYLCASSLEPGHYNEQFFGPGTRLTVL.

The rearrangement links TRBV6-1 to TRBJ1-1; D unclear. V lost 3 bases to trimming and J lost 4 bases, with 6 bases between them. The CDR3 covers 12 residues. From germline, CDR1 is MNHNS and CDR2 SASEGT. The CDR3 region is CASSDFSTEAFF. CDR3 coding DNA: TGTGCCAGCAGTGATTTCAGCACTGAAGCTTTCTTT.

The chain links TRBV15 to TRBJ1-5; 7 bases map to TRBD1. The CDR3 runs 15 residues. The V gene's germline CDR1 is LNHNV and CDR2 YYDKDF (reference sequence). The junction had 5 bases not matched to a gene; V was cut back by 0 bases and J by 6 bases. This CDR3 is CATSRDKGAGQPQHF. The CDR3 bases are TGTGCCACCAGCAGAGATAAGGGGGCGGGTCAGCCCCAGCATTTT.

This chain links TRBV12-1 with TRBJ1-2; the table's TRBD1 call for D was not verified on the DNA. TRBV12-1 has pseudogene status. CDR3 length equals 14 residues. The CDR3 here is CASSYDRENGGYTF. The CDR3 coding sequence is TGTGCCAGCAGCTATGACAGGGAAAACGGTGGCTACACCTTC.

The chain links TRBV9 to TRBJ2-5, with 9 bases aligning to TRBD2. After removal of 2 bases from V and 2 bases from J, the junction contained 4 bases not matched to a gene. The CDR3 totals 15 residues. Germline CDR1 SGDLS, CDR2 YYNGEE. The CDR3 bases are TGTGCCAGCAGCGTTTTAGCGGGAGTTCAAGAGACCCAGTACTTC. Translated: CASSVLAGVQETQYF.

This chain's CDR3 is CASRPDRAYYGYTF. For the CDR3, the DNA is TGTGCCAGCAGACCCGACAGGGCCTACTATGGCTACACCTTC. The chain is built from TRBV2 and TRBJ1-2, with 7 bases identical to TRBD1. V lost 6 bases, J lost 3 bases, and 7 bases stayed unmatched. The CDR3 is 14 amino acids. Germline CDR1 is SNHLY and CDR2 is FYNNEI.

Regarding this clone: The sample carries other DNA sequences with the same CDR3. This chain connects TRBV28 to TRBJ2-7; D is unresolved. The germline V and J ends were trimmed by 3 bases and 3 bases, with 6 bases remaining between them. The CDR3 is made up of 12 amino acids. CDR1 is MDHEN, CDR2 SYDVKM, per germline. CDR3 in DNA: TGTGCCAGCAGTTTCCAGAACTACGAGCAGTACTTC. This gives the protein CASSFQNYEQYF.